This is a list of T cell receptor beta chains from one sample in a study of control samples from healthy donors and cancer patients. Profiled with immunoSEQ multiplex PCR; TCRdb holds only in-frame clones, not every one. This sample has 100,000 or so clones, with 83% found just once. The specimen was blood. The receptor set was obtained from a woman aged 45-60 years in good health. The CDR3 runs from the conserved cysteine through the conserved F or W. A D gene is named only where the DNA matches it firmly. Clone size is shown for a subset of rows, as once, few, many or a class of expanded clone.

v_gene	abundance	d_gene	j_gene	CDR3aa	CDR3nt
TRBV3-1/TRBV3-2	-	-	TRBJ1-1	CASSQVMGAEAFF	TGTGCCAGCAGCCAAGTCATGGGGGCTGAAGCTTTCTTT
TRBV5-1	-	TRBD2	TRBJ2-1	CASSLSAGEGYNEQFF	TGCGCCAGCAGCTTGAGTGCGGGAGAAGGGTACAATGAGCAGTTCTTC
TRBV11-2	once	TRBD1	TRBJ2-7	CASSLGQFSYEQYF	TGTGCCAGCAGCTTGGGACAGTTCTCCTACGAGCAGTACTTC
TRBV27	-	-	TRBJ1-2	CASSPGWAYGYTF	TGTGCCAGCAGTCCCGGGTGGGCCTATGGCTACACCTTC
TRBV28	-	-	TRBJ1-5	CASSNRDTLRDQPQHF	TGTGCCAGCAGTAACCGGGACACCCTTAGGGATCAGCCCCAGCATTTT
TRBV6-1	-	TRBD1	TRBJ2-3	CASSEFAGQDTDTQYF	TGTGCCAGCAGTGAATTCGCCGGACAGGACACAGATACGCAGTATTTT
TRBV6-1	-	-	TRBJ1-2	CASSERSNYGYTF	TGTGCCAGCAGTGAGAGGAGTAACTATGGCTACACCTTC
TRBV7-9	-	-	TRBJ1-1	CASSLGQMNTEAFF	TGTGCCAGCAGCTTAGGTCAGATGAACACTGAAGCTTTCTTT
TRBV29-1	once	TRBD1	TRBJ1-2	CSAQTTGGFGYTF	TGCAGCGCCCAAACGACAGGGGGCTTTGGCTACACCTTC
TRBV6-6	-	-	TRBJ1-1	CASRLGLPARNTEAFF	TGTGCCAGCAGACTAGGGCTCCCCGCAAGGAACACTGAAGCTTTCTTT
TRBV11-3	-	-	TRBJ2-1	CASSLGANNEQFF	TGTGCCAGCAGCTTAGGCGCTAACAATGAGCAGTTCTTC
TRBV28	-	TRBD2	TRBJ2-7	CASSLFAGGFKAYEQYF	TGTGCCAGCAGTTTATTTGCGGGGGGCTTTAAAGCCTACGAGCAGTACTTC
TRBV25-1	-	TRBD1	TRBJ1-4	CASSFGTAPEKLFF	TGTGCCAGCAGTTTCGGGACAGCCCCTGAAAAACTGTTTTTT
TRBV5-1	-	-	TRBJ1-4	CASSRQDNEKLFF	TGCGCCAGCAGCCGTCAGGATAATGAAAAACTGTTTTTT
TRBV4-3	-	-	TRBJ1-4	CASSQDRTARTEKLFF	TGCGCCAGCAGCCAAGATAGGACAGCGAGGACTGAAAAACTGTTTTTT
TRBV28	-	-	TRBJ1-2	CASSFGGNYGYTF	TGTGCCAGCAGTTTTGGCGGAAACTATGGCTACACCTTC
TRBV14	-	TRBD1	TRBJ2-5	CASSQAGTGETQYF	TGTGCCAGCAGCCAAGCGGGGACAGGGGAGACCCAGTACTTC
TRBV9	-	TRBD2	TRBJ2-1	CASSALAGLAGGPYEQFF	TGTGCCAGCAGCGCACTGGCGGGTCTAGCGGGAGGCCCATATGAGCAGTTCTTC
TRBV24-1	-	TRBD1	TRBJ1-2	CATSDPGQAYGYTF	TGTGCCACCAGTGATCCGGGACAGGCATATGGCTACACCTTC
TRBV4-1	-	-	TRBJ1-1	CASSRIKQVLNTEAFF	TGCGCCAGCAGTCGTATAAAACAGGTACTGAACACTGAAGCTTTCTTT
TRBV7-8	-	TRBD2	TRBJ2-3	CASSLGAGGPDTQYF	TGTGCCAGCAGCTTAGGGGCGGGAGGACCAGATACGCAGTATTTT
TRBV4-3	-	-	TRBJ1-3	CASSQVIWGANTIYF	TGCGCCAGCAGCCAGGTCATTTGGGGGGCAAACACCATATATTTT
TRBV6-5	-	TRBD1	TRBJ1-5	CASSRRDSDQPQHF	TGTGCCAGCAGTCGCCGGGACAGCGATCAGCCCCAGCATTTT
TRBV19	-	-	TRBJ1-5	CASTDRGYSNQPQHF	TGTGCCAGTACCGATAGGGGTTATAGCAATCAGCCCCAGCATTTT
TRBV11-2	-	-	TRBJ2-3	CASSSRGAGDTQYF	TGTGCCAGCAGCTCTCGGGGGGCAGGAGATACGCAGTATTTT
TRBV6-6	few	-	TRBJ1-1	CASSYGPGAATEAFF	TGTGCCAGCAGTTACGGTCCGGGGGCGGCCACTGAAGCTTTCTTT
TRBV19	-	-	TRBJ1-5	CASSSPRDTEAYQPQHF	TGTGCCAGTAGTTCCCCCCGGGACACGGAGGCGTATCAGCCCCAGCATTTT
TRBV2	once	TRBD1	TRBJ2-5	CASSEGGQGEETQYF	TGTGCCAGCAGTGAAGGGGGACAGGGGGAAGAGACCCAGTACTTC
TRBV15	-	TRBD2	TRBJ2-1	CATSRDFAGRANPNEQFF	TGTGCCACCAGCAGAGATTTTGCCGGGAGGGCCAACCCCAATGAGCAGTTCTTC
TRBV27	-	TRBD2	TRBJ2-1	CASSELAYNEQFF	TGTGCCAGCAGTGAACTAGCGTACAATGAGCAGTTCTTC
TRBV5-8	-	-	TRBJ1-2	CASTRGRVYGYTF	TGTGCCAGCACCCGCGGGAGGGTCTATGGCTACACCTTC
TRBV5-4	-	-	TRBJ2-1	CASSLGQGPQWNGEQFF	TGTGCCAGCAGCTTGGGGCAGGGGCCACAATGGAATGGTGAGCAGTTCTTC
TRBV7-8	-	TRBD1	TRBJ2-1	CASIMGTGDGEQFF	TGTGCCAGCATCATGGGGACAGGGGATGGTGAGCAGTTCTTC
TRBV11-3	once	TRBD2	TRBJ2-3	CASSSLAGPTDTQYF	TGTGCCAGCAGCTCCTTAGCGGGGCCCACAGATACGCAGTATTTT
TRBV18	-	-	TRBJ1-4	CASSPTVAAGTEKLFF	TGTGCCAGCTCACCAACCGTGGCGGCAGGGACTGAAAAACTGTTTTTT
TRBV3-1/TRBV3-2	-	TRBD2	TRBJ2-5	CASSTGLAQETQYF	TGTGCCAGCAGTACGGGACTAGCCCAAGAGACCCAGTACTTC
TRBV11-2	-	-	TRBJ1-2	CASSLDLNRYRYGYTF	TGTGCCAGCAGCTTAGACCTTAACAGGTATCGCTATGGCTACACCTTC
TRBV4-3	-	-	TRBJ1-6	CASSQAVNSPLHF	TGCGCCAGCAGCCAAGCCGTTAATTCACCCCTCCACTTT
TRBV5-1	-	-	TRBJ1-1	CASSRAGVGDTEAFF	TGCGCCAGCAGCCGTGCAGGGGTCGGGGACACTGAAGCTTTCTTT